These 8 T cell receptor beta chains were sequenced from one sample in a study of T cell repertoires in cytomegalovirus infection. TCRdb itself ran the reads through MiXCR, one entry per CDR3 protein. The sample yields hundreds of thousands of distinct CDR3 sequences, 40% to 50% seen once. Their antigen targets remain unknown. Here the sequenced sample was cultured PBMCs, taken from culture after CMV antigen stimulation. The origin of the receptors is a human donor in good health (CMV status not recorded). Some clones in this sample may be carry-over from other donors' samples.

This clonotype was observed once. The V and J genes are TRBV11-2 and TRBJ2-5; D is possibly TRBD2 (6 bases). Germline lookup yields CDR1 SGHAT and CDR2 FQNNGV. The V and J ends lost 6 bases and 7 bases respectively, with 21 bases between them. CDR3 length: 15 amino acids. CDR3 sequence: CASSSQRAGEGTQYF. CDR3 nucleotide sequence: TGTGCCAGCAGTTCCCAGCGGGCCGGAGAGGGGACCCAGTACTTC. The whole variable domain, filled in from reference TRBV11-2 and TRBJ2-5, reads EAGVAQSPRYKIIEKRQSVAFWCNPISGHATLYWYQQILGQGPKLLIQFQNNGVVDDSQLPKDRFSAERLKGVDSTLKIQPAKLEDSAVYLCASSSQRAGEGTQYFGPGTRLLVL.

This clonotype turned up a few times. The CDR3 DNA sequence: TGCAGTGCTAGTATTCCTAGCGGGGACTCCTACGAGCAGTACTTC. Its protein product is CSASIPSGDSYEQYF. The chain links TRBV20-1 to TRBJ2-7, with TRBD2 identical over 9 bases. The length of the CDR3 is 15 residues. Germline assignment: CDR1 DFQATT and CDR2 SNEGSKA (reference sequence). The V gene end was trimmed by 3 bases and the J gene end by 0 bases; junction bases not matched to a gene: 6.

Turning to this clonotype: Since the CDR3 does not end with the conserved phenylalanine or tryptophan, this likely comes from a read error. The gene calls are TRBV28 and TRBJ2-7, with TRBD2 identical over 8 bases. Germline CDR1 MDHEN, CDR2 SYDVKM. The trim removed 7 bases at V and 3 bases at J, leaving 14 bases unmatched. This CDR3 has 16 residues. The CDR3 sequence is CASIGSGLGGHYEQYC. CDR3 bases: TGTGCCAGCATCGGATCGGGACTAGGAGGCCACTACGAGCAGTACTGC.

This clonotype was counted only a few times. The rearrangement links TRBV7-9 to TRBJ2-1; 16 bases map to TRBD2. V was pared by 7 bases and J by 3 bases, with 12 bases of the junction left unmatched. CDR1 is SEHNR and CDR2 is FQNEAQ in the germline V gene (reference sequence). The CDR3 covers 19 residues. The CDR3 sequence is CASILPGTSGRGVYNEQFF. CDR3 coding DNA: TGTGCCAGCATCCTTCCCGGGACTAGCGGGAGGGGGGTCTACAATGAGCAGTTCTTC.

This clonotype was seen more than once but under ten times. The chain links TRBV10-2 to TRBJ2-5; D perhaps matches TRBD1 (6 bases). This CDR3 is built from 12 residues. The V end lost 7 bases, the J end lost 4 bases, and 10 bases lay between the germline ends. CDR1 and CDR2 (germline): WSHSY, SAAADI. The CDR3 reads CASTGVGETQYF. The CDR3 nucleotides read TGCGCCAGCACAGGGGTGGGAGAGACCCAGTACTTC.

This chain uses TRBV4-3 with TRBJ2-1, with TRBD2 matching 7 bases. V shed 1 base, J shed 5 bases, and the junction held 11 bases outside the gene matches. This CDR3 contains 17 residues. Germline values: CDR1 LGHNA, CDR2 YSLEER. The CDR3 DNA follows: TGCGCCAGCAGCCAAGGGGGGGGACGGCCCGGGGACAATGAGCAGTTCTTC. Translating gives CASSQGGGRPGDNEQFF.

This clonotype was counted a few times. This chain connects TRBV4-1 to TRBJ2-3; D possibly corresponds to TRBD2 (6 bases). V was cut by 6 bases and J by 2 bases, with 12 bases left in between. In germline, CDR1 is MGHRA, CDR2 YSYEKL. The CDR3 totals 14 residues. CDR3 in DNA: TGCGCCAGCAGTGCGGGCGGGATCACAGATACGCAGTATTTT. Its translation is CASSAGGITDTQYF.

There are a few counts of this clonotype. The chain employs TRBV7-9 and TRBJ2-7, with 12 positions matching TRBD1. CDR1 SEHNR and CDR2 FQNEAQ come from the germline V gene (reference sequence). The CDR3 length is 16 residues. The trim removed 4 bases at V and 4 bases at J, leaving 8 bases unmatched. CDR3 loop: CASSSGQGAKGYEQYF. DNA of the CDR3: TGTGCCAGCAGCTCGGGACAGGGGGCTAAGGGATACGAGCAGTACTTC.